This TCR beta chain was observed in a study of CD8 T cells in Susac syndrome. Points from the study as a whole: The study conceded that relatively few individuals underwent its TCR sequencing and HLA analysis.

Reverse transcription of about 0.45 to 1 ug RNA used random hexamers. The amplification used immunoSEQ multiplex PCR on TCR beta CDR3; it spanned 54 Vbeta and 13 Jbeta. TCRdb recomputed calls from the immunoSEQ multiplex PCR reads with MiXCR, one row per CDR3 protein. The sample records about 240,000 distinct CDR3 sequences, around 96% being singletons. The germline V gene encodes CDR1 SQVTM and CDR2 ANQGSEA. The CDR3 loop spans 11 amino acids. V lost 7 bases and J 5 bases, leaving 9 bases between the germline ends. Remarks on this clonotype: Its specificity is unknown.

Sequences were obtained from CD4+ T cells from PBMCs. This TCR was recovered from a human donor with Susac syndrome. This sequence joins TRBV29-1 and TRBJ2-1; maybe TRBD1 (5 bases). Here the CDR3 reads CSGGTNNEQFF. The CDR3 region has the DNA TGCAGCGGGGGCACAAACAATGAGCAGTTCTTC.